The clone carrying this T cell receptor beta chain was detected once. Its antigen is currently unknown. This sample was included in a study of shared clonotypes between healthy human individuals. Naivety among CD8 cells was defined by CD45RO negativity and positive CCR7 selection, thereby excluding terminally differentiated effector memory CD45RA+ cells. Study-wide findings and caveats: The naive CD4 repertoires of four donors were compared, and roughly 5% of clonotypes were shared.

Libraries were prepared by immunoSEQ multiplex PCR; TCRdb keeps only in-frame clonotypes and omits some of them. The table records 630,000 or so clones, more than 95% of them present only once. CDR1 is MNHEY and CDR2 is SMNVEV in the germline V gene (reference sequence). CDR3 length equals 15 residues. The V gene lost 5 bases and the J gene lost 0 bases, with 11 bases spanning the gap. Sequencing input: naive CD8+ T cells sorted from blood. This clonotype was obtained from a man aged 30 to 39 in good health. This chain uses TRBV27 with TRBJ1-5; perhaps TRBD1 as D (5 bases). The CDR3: CASSPDSYSNQPQHF. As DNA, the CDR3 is TGTGCCAGCAGTCCCGACAGCTATAGCAATCAGCCCCAGCATTTT.